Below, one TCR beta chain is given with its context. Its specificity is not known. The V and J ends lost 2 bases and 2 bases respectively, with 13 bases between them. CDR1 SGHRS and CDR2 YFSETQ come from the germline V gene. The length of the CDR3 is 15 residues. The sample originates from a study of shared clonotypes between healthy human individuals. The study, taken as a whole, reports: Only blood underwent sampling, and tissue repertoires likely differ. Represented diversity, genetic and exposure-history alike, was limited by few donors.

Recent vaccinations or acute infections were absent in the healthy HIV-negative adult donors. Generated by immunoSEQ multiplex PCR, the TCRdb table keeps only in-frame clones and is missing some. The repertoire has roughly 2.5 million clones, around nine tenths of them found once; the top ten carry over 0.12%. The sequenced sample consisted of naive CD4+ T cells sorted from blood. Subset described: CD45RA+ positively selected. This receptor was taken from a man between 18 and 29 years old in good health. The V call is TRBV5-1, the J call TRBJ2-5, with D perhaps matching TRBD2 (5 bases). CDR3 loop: CASSFSSGGQETQYF. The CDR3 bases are TGCGCCAGCAGCTTCAGCAGCGGTGGGCAAGAGACCCAGTACTTC.